The source of this TCR beta chain is a study of cytomegalovirus exposure and HLA in healthy donors. Regarding this clone: Its antigen is unknown.

After removal of 3 bases from V and 3 bases from J, the junction contained 6 bases not matched to a gene. Germline CDR1 and CDR2: SGDLS and YYNGEE. The CDR3 length is 15 residues. Regarding the study as a whole: Testing in vitro showed three CMV-associated chains specific for CMV antigens.

Assay: immunoSEQ multiplex PCR; the TCRdb copy retains only in-frame clones and omits some. Of about 330,000 clones listed, 75% to 90% are singletons. The chain has TRBV9 and TRBJ2-5, with 9 bases that match TRBD2. This receptor was taken from a woman between 18 and 29 years old in good health and CMV-seronegative. Sequencing was done on a sample of PBMCs. The CDR3 nucleotides read TGTGCCAGCAGCGCCCCCGCGGGAGGGGAAGAGACCCAGTACTTC. Translation gives CASSAPAGGEETQYF.